The sequence of this T cell receptor (beta chain) was determined in a study of blood T cell repertoires in COVID-19. Authors' processing steps: Estimation of nucleated cell counts relied on the amplification of reference gene primers. Data came from immunoSEQ multiplex PCR; TCRdb stores just in-frame clones and leaves some out. V and J calls and clone size are as listed in that table; D and trimming were resolved from the DNA. There are approximately 160,000 clones in the sample; 87% occur only once, and approximately 6.5% lies in the top ten. Germline V CDR1 and CDR2: SEHNR, FQNEAQ (reference sequence). With 1 base removed from V and 2 bases from J, the gap between germline ends came to 9 bases. The CDR3 totals 14 residues. The age range of participants was about 18 to 89 years, with residence in approximately 25 US areas. Membership in each cohort depended on participant-reported clinical history.

What was sequenced was PBMCs or T cells enriched from blood (not recorded which). This clonotype was sampled from a woman aged 45-65 years who had recovered from COVID-19. The chain uses TRBV7-9 and TRBJ2-7, with D possibly being TRBD1 (6 bases). The CDR3 spells CASSLGGDTYEQYF. CDR3 DNA: TGTGCCAGCAGCTTAGGAGGGGACACCTACGAGCAGTACTTC.